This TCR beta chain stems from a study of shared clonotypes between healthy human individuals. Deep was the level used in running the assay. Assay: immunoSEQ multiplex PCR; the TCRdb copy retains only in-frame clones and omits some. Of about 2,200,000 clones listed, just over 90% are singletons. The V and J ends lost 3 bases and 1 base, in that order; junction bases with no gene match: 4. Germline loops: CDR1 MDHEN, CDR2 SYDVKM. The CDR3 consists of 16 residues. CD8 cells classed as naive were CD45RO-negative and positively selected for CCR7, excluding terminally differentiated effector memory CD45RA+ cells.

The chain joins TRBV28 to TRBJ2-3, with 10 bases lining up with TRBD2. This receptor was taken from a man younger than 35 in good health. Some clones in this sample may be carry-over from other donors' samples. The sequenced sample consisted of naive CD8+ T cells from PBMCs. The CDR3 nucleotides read TGTGCCAGCAGTTTCCTAGCGGGAGAGGGCACAGATACGCAGTATTTT. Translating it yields CASSFLAGEGTDTQYF.